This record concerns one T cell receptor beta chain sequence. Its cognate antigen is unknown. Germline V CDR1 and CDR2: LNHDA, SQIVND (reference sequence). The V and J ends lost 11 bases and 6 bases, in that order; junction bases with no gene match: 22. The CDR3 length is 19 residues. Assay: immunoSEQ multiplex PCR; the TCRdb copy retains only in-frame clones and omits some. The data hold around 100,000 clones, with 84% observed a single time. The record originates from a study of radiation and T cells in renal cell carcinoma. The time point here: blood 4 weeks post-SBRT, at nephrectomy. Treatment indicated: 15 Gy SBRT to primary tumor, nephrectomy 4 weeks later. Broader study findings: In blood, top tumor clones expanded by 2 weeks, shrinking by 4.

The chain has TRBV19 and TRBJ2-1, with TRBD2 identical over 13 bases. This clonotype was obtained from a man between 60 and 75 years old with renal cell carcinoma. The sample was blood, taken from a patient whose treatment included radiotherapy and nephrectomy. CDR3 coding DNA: TGTGCCGGTAAAGACAGGGGCACGGGACTAGCGGGGACCCTCAATGAGCAGTTCTTC. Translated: CAGKDRGTGLAGTLNEQFF.